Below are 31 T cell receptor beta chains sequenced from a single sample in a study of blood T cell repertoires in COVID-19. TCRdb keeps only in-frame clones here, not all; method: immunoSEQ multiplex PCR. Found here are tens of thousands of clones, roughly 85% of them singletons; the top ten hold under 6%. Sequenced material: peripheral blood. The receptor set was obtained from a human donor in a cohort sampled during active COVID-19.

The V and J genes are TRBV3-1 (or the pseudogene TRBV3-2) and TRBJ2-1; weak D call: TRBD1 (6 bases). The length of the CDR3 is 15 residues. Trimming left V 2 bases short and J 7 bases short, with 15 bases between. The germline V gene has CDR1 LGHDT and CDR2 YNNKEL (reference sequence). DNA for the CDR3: TGTGCCAGCAGCCAACAGAGGACAGTTCGGAATGAGCAGTTCTTC. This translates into CASSQQRTVRNEQFF.

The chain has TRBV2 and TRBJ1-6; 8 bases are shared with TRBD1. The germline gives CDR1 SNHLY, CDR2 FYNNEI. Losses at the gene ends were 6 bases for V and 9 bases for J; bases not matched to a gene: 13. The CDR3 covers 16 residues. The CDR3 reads CASSAVDRVITSPLHF. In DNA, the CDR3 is TGTGCCAGCAGCGCCGTGGACAGGGTGATTACTTCACCCCTCCACTTT.

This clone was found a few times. The CDR3 protein is CASSSGTTDTQYF. As DNA, the CDR3 is TGCGCCAGCAGCTCCGGGACTACAGATACGCAGTATTTT. The chain combines TRBV5-1 with TRBJ2-3; D possibly corresponds to TRBD2 (6 bases). There are 13 residues in the CDR3. Germline V gives CDR1 SGHRS, CDR2 YFSETQ. The germline V and J ends were trimmed by 3 bases and 3 bases, with 8 bases remaining between them.

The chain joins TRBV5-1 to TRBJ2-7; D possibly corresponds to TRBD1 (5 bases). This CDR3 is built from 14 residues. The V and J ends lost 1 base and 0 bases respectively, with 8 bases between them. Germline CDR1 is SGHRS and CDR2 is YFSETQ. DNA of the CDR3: TGCGCCAGCAGCTTGCAGGGCCGCTCCTACGAGCAGTACTTC. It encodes CASSLQGRSYEQYF.

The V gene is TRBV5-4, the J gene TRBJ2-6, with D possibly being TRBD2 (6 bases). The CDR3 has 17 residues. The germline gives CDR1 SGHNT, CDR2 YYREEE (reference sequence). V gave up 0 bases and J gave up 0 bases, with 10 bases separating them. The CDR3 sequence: CASSLGGVFSGANVLTF. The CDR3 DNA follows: TGTGCCAGCAGCTTGGGGGGGGTCTTCTCTGGGGCCAACGTCCTGACTTTC.

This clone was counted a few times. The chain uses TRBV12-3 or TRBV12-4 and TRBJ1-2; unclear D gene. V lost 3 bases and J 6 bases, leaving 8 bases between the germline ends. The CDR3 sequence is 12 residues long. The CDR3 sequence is CASSFGVDGYTF. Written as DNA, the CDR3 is TGTGCCAGCAGTTTCGGGGTCGATGGCTACACCTTC.

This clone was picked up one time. The CDR3 is CASSWRGGSTEAFF. DNA for the CDR3: TGTGCCAGCAGTTGGCGGGGAGGGTCCACTGAAGCTTTCTTT. This sequence joins TRBV6-5 and TRBJ1-1; D unclear. V lost 4 bases, J lost 4 bases, and 13 bases lay in between. Germline V gene sequence: CDR1 MNHEY, CDR2 SVGAGI. The CDR3 contains 14 residues.

The CDR3 DNA reads as TGTGCCAGCAGTCCCTTACCGGCCAGGCTTGGTGGCAATGAGCAGTTCTTC. It encodes CASSPLPARLGGNEQFF. The V call is TRBV7-9, the J call TRBJ2-1; D ambiguous. The CDR3 runs to 17 residues. CDR1 and CDR2 from the germline V gene are SEHNR and FQNEAQ (reference sequence). Trimming stripped 6 bases from V and 6 bases from J, with 24 bases between.

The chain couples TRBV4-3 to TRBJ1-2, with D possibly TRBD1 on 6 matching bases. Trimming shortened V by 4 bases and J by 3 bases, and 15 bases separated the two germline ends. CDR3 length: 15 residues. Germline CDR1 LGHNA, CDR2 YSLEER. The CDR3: CASSLQGSVDYGYTF. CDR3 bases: TGCGCCAGCAGCCTACAGGGTAGTGTAGACTATGGCTACACCTTC.

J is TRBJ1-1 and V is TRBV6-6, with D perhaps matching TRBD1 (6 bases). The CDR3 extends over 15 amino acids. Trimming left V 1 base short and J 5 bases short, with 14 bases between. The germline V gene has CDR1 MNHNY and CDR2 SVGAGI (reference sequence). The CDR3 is CASSYLTTGNTEAFF. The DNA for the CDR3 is TGTGCCAGCAGTTACTTAACCACAGGGAATACTGAAGCTTTCTTT.

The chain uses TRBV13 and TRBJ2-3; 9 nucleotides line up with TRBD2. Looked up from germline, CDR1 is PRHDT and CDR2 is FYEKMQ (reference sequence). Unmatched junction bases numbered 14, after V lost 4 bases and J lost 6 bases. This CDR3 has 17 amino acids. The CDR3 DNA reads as TGTGCCAGCAGCTCCCCCAGTGCTAGCGGGGCCGGGGATACGCAGTATTTT. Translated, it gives CASSSPSASGAGDTQYF.

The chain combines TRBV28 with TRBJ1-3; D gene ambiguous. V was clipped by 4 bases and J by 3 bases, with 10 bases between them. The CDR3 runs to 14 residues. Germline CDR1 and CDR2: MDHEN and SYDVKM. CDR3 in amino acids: CASSSHGDGNTIYF. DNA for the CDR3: TGTGCCAGCAGTTCCCACGGGGATGGAAACACCATATATTTT.

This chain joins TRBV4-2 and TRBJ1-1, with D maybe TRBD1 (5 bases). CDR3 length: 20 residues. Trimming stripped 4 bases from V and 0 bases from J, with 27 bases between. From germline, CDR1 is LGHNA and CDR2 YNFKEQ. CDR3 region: CASSPTLTVRLPQMNTEAFF. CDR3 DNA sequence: TGTGCCAGCAGCCCAACTCTGACAGTTCGCCTTCCCCAGATGAACACTGAAGCTTTCTTT.

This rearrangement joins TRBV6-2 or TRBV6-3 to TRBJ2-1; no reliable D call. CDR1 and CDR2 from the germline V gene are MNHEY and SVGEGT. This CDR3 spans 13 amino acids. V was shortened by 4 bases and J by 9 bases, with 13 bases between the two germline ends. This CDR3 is CASSSGFLGEQFF. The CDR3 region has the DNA TGTGCCAGCAGTTCCGGGTTTCTGGGTGAGCAGTTCTTC.

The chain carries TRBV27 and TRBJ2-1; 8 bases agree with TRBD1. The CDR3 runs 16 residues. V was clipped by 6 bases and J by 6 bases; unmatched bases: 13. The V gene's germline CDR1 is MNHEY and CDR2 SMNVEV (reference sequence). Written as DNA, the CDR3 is TGTGCCAGCAGCCCTAAGGTCCAGGGGGCGGTCAATGAGCAGTTCTTC. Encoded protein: CASSPKVQGAVNEQFF.

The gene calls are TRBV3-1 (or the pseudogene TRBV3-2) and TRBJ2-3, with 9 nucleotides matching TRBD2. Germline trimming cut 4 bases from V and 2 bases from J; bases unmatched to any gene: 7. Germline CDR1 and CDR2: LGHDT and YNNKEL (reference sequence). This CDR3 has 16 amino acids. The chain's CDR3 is CASSPRLAANTDTQYF. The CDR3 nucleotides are TGTGCCAGCAGCCCCAGACTAGCGGCAAACACAGATACGCAGTATTTT.

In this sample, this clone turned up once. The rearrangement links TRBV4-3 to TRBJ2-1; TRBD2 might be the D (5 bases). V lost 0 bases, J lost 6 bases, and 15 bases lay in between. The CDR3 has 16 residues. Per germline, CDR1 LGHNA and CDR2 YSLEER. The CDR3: CASSQDGSVAFNEQFF. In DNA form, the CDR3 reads TGCGCCAGCAGCCAAGATGGGTCCGTAGCGTTCAATGAGCAGTTCTTC.

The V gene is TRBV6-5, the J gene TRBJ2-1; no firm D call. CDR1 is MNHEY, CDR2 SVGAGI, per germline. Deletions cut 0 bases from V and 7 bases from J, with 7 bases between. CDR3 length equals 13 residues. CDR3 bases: TGTGCCAGCAGTTACTCAGCACTGAATGAGCAGTTCTTC. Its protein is CASSYSALNEQFF.

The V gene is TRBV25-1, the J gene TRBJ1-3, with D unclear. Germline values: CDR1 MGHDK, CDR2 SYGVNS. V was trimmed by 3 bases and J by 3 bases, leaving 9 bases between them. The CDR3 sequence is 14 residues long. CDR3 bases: TGTGCCAGCAGTGATTTCGGTATTGGAAACACCATATATTTT. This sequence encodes CASSDFGIGNTIYF.

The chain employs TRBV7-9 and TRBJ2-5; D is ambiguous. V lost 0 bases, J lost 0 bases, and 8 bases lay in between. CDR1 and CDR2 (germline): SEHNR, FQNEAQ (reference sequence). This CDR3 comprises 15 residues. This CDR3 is CASSLARSDQETQYF. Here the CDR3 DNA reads TGTGCCAGCAGCTTAGCGCGGTCAGACCAAGAGACCCAGTACTTC.

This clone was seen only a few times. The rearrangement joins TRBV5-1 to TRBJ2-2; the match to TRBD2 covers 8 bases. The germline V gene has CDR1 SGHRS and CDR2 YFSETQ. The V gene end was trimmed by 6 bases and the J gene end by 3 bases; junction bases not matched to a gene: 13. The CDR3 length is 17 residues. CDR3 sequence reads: CASKITLAGGDTGELFF. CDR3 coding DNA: TGCGCCAGCAAAATAACACTTGCGGGGGGAGACACCGGGGAGCTGTTTTTT.

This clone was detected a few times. Written as DNA, the CDR3 is TGCGCCAGCAGCCAAGAAACCGGGACTAGAGGACTCCCTTACAATGAGCAGTTCTTC. It is translated as CASSQETGTRGLPYNEQFF. The J gene is TRBJ2-1, the V gene TRBV4-1; 8 positions agree with TRBD2. V trimming: 0 bases; J trimming: 4 bases; junction bases outside the gene matches: 14. CDR3 length: 19 residues. Germline V gene lookup returns CDR1 MGHRA and CDR2 YSYEKL.

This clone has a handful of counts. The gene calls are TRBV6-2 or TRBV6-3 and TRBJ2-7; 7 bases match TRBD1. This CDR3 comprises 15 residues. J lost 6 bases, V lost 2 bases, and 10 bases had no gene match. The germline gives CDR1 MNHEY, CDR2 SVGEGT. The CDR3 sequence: CASSYLEYRQGEQYF. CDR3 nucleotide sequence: TGTGCCAGCAGTTACCTCGAATACCGACAGGGCGAGCAGTACTTC.

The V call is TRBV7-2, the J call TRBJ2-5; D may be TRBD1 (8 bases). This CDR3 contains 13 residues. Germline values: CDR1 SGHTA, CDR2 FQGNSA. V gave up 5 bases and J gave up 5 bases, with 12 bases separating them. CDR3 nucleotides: TGTGCCAGCAGCGAACAGGGGGGGGAGACCCAGTACTTC. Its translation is CASSEQGGETQYF.

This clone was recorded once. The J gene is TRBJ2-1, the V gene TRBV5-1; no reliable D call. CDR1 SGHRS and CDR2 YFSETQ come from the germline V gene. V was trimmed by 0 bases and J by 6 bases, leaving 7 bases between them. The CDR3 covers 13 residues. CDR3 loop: CASSLAPGNEQFF. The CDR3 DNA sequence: TGCGCCAGCAGCTTGGCCCCGGGCAATGAGCAGTTCTTC.

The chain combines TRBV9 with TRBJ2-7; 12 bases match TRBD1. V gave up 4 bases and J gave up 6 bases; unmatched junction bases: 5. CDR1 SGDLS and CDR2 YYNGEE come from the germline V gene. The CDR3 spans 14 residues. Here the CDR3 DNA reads TGTGCCAGCAGCCCGGGACAGGGGGCTTCCGAGCAGTACTTC. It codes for CASSPGQGASEQYF.

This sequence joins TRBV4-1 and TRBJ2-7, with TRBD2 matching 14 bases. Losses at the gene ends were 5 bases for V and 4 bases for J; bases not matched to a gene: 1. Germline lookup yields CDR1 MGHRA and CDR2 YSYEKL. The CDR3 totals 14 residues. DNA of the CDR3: TGCGCCAGCAGCGGGACTAGCGGGAGTTACGAGCAGTACTTC. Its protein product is CASSGTSGSYEQYF.

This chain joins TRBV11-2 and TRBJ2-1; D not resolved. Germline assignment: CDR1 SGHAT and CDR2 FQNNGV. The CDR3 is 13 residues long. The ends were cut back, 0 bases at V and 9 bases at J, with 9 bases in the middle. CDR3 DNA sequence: TGTGCCAGCAGCTTAGACGGCACGGGTGAGCAGTTCTTC. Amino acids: CASSLDGTGEQFF.

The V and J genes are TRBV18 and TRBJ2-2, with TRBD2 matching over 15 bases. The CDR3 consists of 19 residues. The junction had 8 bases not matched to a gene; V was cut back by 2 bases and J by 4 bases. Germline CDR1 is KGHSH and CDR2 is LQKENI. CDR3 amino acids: CASSPVGLAGGYSTGELFF. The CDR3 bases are TGTGCCAGCTCACCAGTGGGACTAGCGGGAGGATATAGCACCGGGGAGCTGTTTTTT.

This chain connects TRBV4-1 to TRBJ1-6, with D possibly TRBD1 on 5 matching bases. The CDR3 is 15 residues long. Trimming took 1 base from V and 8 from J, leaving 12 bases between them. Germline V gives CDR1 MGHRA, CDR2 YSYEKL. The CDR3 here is CASSQVLGGDSPLHF. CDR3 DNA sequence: TGCGCCAGCAGCCAAGTGCTCGGGGGAGATTCACCCCTCCACTTT.

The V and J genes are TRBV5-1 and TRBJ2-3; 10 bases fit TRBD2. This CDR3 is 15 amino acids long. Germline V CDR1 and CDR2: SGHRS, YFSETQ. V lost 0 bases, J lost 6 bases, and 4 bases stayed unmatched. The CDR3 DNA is TGCGCCAGCAGCTTGGCTAGCGGGAGTGATGATACGCAGTATTTT. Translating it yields CASSLASGSDDTQYF.